The T cell receptor (beta chain) under discussion was sequenced for a study of blood T cell repertoires in COVID-19. Looking at the study overall: Researchers got acute and convalescent COVID-19 samples from the United States, Italy and Spain. The cDNA or gDNA used as material had been derived from T cells, B-cell-depleted T cells, or PBMCs.

Original methodology: Researchers report that nucleated cell counts were estimated from reference gene primer amplification. The method was immunoSEQ multiplex PCR; TCRdb's version includes in-frame clones alone and lacks a portion of them. V, J and clone size derive from that table, while D and trimming were established from the DNA sequence. The sample has about 31,000 clones; approximately 91% are singletons. Seattle patient enrollment occurred during active infection, with longitudinal follow-up thereafter. The germline gives CDR1 SGHVS, CDR2 FQNEAQ. V lost 1 base and J lost 3, with 10 bases in between. The CDR3 runs 15 residues.

The TCR was taken from a man in his fifties or sixties with COVID-19, enrolled during active disease. The V and J genes are TRBV7-8 and TRBJ1-5, with no clear D. Sequencing was performed on peripheral blood. CDR3 amino acids: CASSLDGSINQPQHF. CDR3 in DNA: TGTGCCAGCAGCTTAGATGGCAGTATCAATCAGCCCCAGCATTTT.